Below are 17 T cell receptor beta chains sequenced from a single sample in a study of OX40 agonist ivuxolimab in advanced cancers. Measured with immunoSEQ multiplex PCR; TCRdb has only the in-frame clones, and not every one. The data hold over 70,000 clones, with approximately 91% observed a single time. The input for sequencing was CD4+ or CD8+ T cells sorted from blood, taken in a trial of the OX40 agonist ivuxolimab. These receptors all stem from an adult with an advanced solid tumor such as melanoma, head and neck, liver or kidney cancer.

This chain uses TRBV10-3 with TRBJ2-3; TRBD2 matches at 8 bases. This CDR3 comprises 14 residues. Germline CDR1 reads ENHRY; CDR2 reads SYGVKD. Trimming cost V 4 bases and J 4 bases; bases outside gene matches: 4. The CDR3 nucleotides are TGTGCCATCAGTGGTGGACTAGCCGCAGATACGCAGTATTTT. It yields the protein CAISGGLAADTQYF.

The chain couples TRBV29-1 to TRBJ2-2, with TRBD2 as a possible D gene (5 bases). CDR1 is SQVTM and CDR2 is ANQGSEA in the germline V gene. V lost 3 bases, J lost 5 bases, and 10 bases lay in between. The CDR3 runs to 13 residues. The CDR3 is CSVDRTGTGELFF. The DNA for the CDR3 is TGCAGCGTTGATCGTACGGGGACCGGGGAGCTGTTTTTT.

The chain couples TRBV2 to TRBJ2-3; 12 nucleotides line up with TRBD2. CDR1 SNHLY and CDR2 FYNNEI come from the germline V gene. The length of the CDR3 is 15 residues. Trimming cost V 6 bases and J 3 bases; bases outside gene matches: 4. The CDR3: CASSQGLAGTDTQYF. In DNA, the CDR3 is TGTGCCAGCAGCCAAGGACTAGCGGGAACAGATACGCAGTATTTT.

CDR3: CASSKGAFQETQYF. In nucleotides, the CDR3 is TGTGCCAGTAGTAAAGGGGCTTTCCAAGAGACCCAGTACTTC. This sequence joins TRBV19 and TRBJ2-5; D may be TRBD1 (5 bases). In germline, CDR1 is LNHDA, CDR2 SQIVND (reference sequence). This CDR3 is built from 14 residues. V was cut by 4 bases and J by 1 base, with 10 bases left in between.

This clone appeared a few times. The CDR3 DNA reads as TGCAGTGTCACTCAAGGGAGGCGTTCGTTTTTT. Residues: CSVTQGRRSFF. The chain uses TRBV20-1 and TRBJ1-4, with D unclear. Per the germline V gene, CDR1 is DFQATT and CDR2 is SNEGSKA (reference sequence). There are 11 residues in the CDR3. Trimming cost V 7 bases and J 16 bases, with 19 bases left between them.

The rearrangement links TRBV5-1 to TRBJ2-7, with D tentatively TRBD2 (6 bases). The CDR3 covers 14 residues. V lost 0 bases and J 6 bases, leaving 13 bases between the germline ends. Germline V gene data show CDR1 as SGHRS and CDR2 as YFSETQ. CDR3 nucleotides: TGCGCCAGCAGCTTGGGGTTATTCGGGGGCGAGCAGTACTTC. This encodes CASSLGLFGGEQYF.

The chain has TRBV10-3 and TRBJ2-1; no definite D call. V was clipped by 0 bases and J by 7 bases, with 7 bases between them. This CDR3 is 13 amino acids long. Germline-derived CDR1 and CDR2 are ENHRY and SYGVKD. CDR3 in amino acids: CAISESTFNEQFF. The DNA for the CDR3 is TGTGCCATCAGTGAGTCGACTTTTAATGAGCAGTTCTTC.

The chain recombines TRBV6-4 with TRBJ1-2; D uncertain. The CDR3 consists of 15 residues. Deletions cut 2 bases from V and 0 bases from J, with 10 bases between. Germline lookup yields CDR1 MRHNA and CDR2 SNTAGT. The CDR3: CASSDPQTSNYGYTF. The CDR3 region has the DNA TGTGCCAGCAGTGACCCGCAGACATCTAACTATGGCTACACCTTC.

This chain connects TRBV5-5 to TRBJ2-1; perhaps TRBD2 as D (5 bases). Trimming stripped 4 bases from V and 2 bases from J, with 7 bases between. The CDR3 extends over 13 amino acids. Germline lookup yields CDR1 SGHKS and CDR2 YYEKEE (reference sequence). The CDR3 bases are TGTGCCAGCAGCCCCGGGGCCTACAATGAGCAGTTCTTC. This codes for CASSPGAYNEQFF. Using reference TRBV5-5 and TRBJ2-1 for the parts outside the CDR3, the full variable domain is DAGVTQSPTHLIKTRGQQVTLRCSPISGHKSVSWYQQVLGQGPQFIFQYYEKEERGRGNFPDRFSARQFPNYSSELNVNALLLGDSALYLCASSPGAYNEQFFGPGTRLTVL.

CDR3 in DNA: TGTGCCAGCAGTCCCAGGGGGCATTCCACCACAGATACGCAGTATTTT. Its translation: CASSPRGHSTTDTQYF. The chain uses TRBV25-1 and TRBJ2-3; the match to TRBD1 covers 8 bases. This CDR3 region has 16 residues. The junction had 9 bases not matched to a gene; V was cut back by 5 bases and J by 2 bases. Germline V gene data show CDR1 as MGHDK and CDR2 as SYGVNS.

This chain joins TRBV7-9 and TRBJ2-3; 10 bases are shared with TRBD2. Germline CDR1 SEHNR, CDR2 FQNEAQ (reference sequence). V shed 6 bases and J 2 bases; nucleotides not matched to a gene: 8. The CDR3 has 16 amino acids. CDR3 amino acids: CASRSSGSVDTDTQYF. The CDR3, as DNA: TGTGCCAGCAGATCTAGCGGGAGTGTAGACACAGATACGCAGTATTTT.

In the case of this clone: This sample includes further DNA sequences coding for the same CDR3. The V call is TRBV11-2, the J call TRBJ2-5, with unresolved D. Trimming cost V 1 base and J 5 bases, with 8 bases left between them. CDR1 and CDR2 from the germline V gene are SGHAT and FQNNGV. This CDR3 has 13 amino acids. The CDR3 region has the DNA TGTGCCAGCAGCTTAGGACTGGGCGAGACCCAGTACTTC. The encoded protein is CASSLGLGETQYF.

The rearrangement joins TRBV5-1 to TRBJ2-5; tentatively, D is TRBD1 or TRBD2 (5 bases each). Germline V CDR1 and CDR2: SGHRS, YFSETQ. V was pared by 3 bases and J by 2 bases, with 11 bases between. The CDR3 has 14 residues. CDR3 in DNA: TGCGCCAGCAGCTCCGGGACGCCACAAGAGACCCAGTACTTC. This codes for CASSSGTPQETQYF.

The chain links TRBV5-6 to TRBJ2-5; D might be TRBD1 or TRBD2, each matching 5 bases. Germline loops: CDR1 SGHDT, CDR2 YYEEEE. The CDR3 length is 14 residues. V was clipped by 0 bases and J by 5 bases, with 11 bases between them. The CDR3 DNA sequence: TGTGCCAGCAGCTTGGATGGGACGGGGGAGACCCAGTACTTC. This codes for CASSLDGTGETQYF.

The genes are TRBV5-8 and TRBJ1-1; possible D gene TRBD1, 5 bases. With 4 bases removed from V and 0 bases from J, the gap between germline ends came to 22 bases. CDR3 length equals 18 residues. Per germline, CDR1 SGHTS and CDR2 YDEGEE. This CDR3 is CASSPGHAGGVLNTEAFF. The CDR3 DNA reads TGTGCCAGCAGCCCAGGACACGCGGGGGGAGTCCTGAACACTGAAGCTTTCTTT.

The chain combines TRBV9 with TRBJ2-1; a possible D gene is TRBD1 (6 bases). The CDR3 totals 15 residues. Germline lookup yields CDR1 SGDLS and CDR2 YYNGEE. Trimming left V 2 bases short and J 0 bases short, with 9 bases between. The CDR3 is CASSVAGASYNEQFF. The CDR3, as DNA: TGTGCCAGCAGCGTGGCAGGGGCCTCCTACAATGAGCAGTTCTTC.

This chain joins TRBV9 and TRBJ2-1, with 8 bases matching TRBD1. The CDR3 is 16 amino acids. CDR1 is SGDLS, CDR2 YYNGEE, per germline. With 3 bases clipped from V and 7 bases from J, the junction kept 12 bases outside the gene matches. The CDR3 protein is CASSGQTGALKNEQFF. CDR3 DNA sequence: TGTGCCAGCAGCGGACAGACAGGGGCTTTGAAAAATGAGCAGTTCTTC.